Presented here are 10 T cell receptor beta chains from one specimen sequenced in a study of technical replicates of blood from a few donors (dated by TCRdb to 2015 to 2018). Library creation used the immunoSEQ multiplex PCR assay. This immuneACCESS table, as held by TCRdb, lists in-frame sequences with V and J called but not all clones. Of the missing ones, under half trace to an unresolved V gene in checked studies; the others have no known cause. This sample gives about 15,000 clones in total; under 90% of them show up just once. Around 11% of the sample is held by the ten biggest clonotypes. Source material: PBMCs. These receptors all stem from a human donor in good health.

The rearrangement links TRBV12-1 to TRBJ2-1; the D call TRBD2 from the table was never checked on the DNA. TRBV12-1 is reported as a pseudogene. This CDR3 spans 19 amino acids. The CDR3 spells CASSSKGVEVAGPGNEQFF. DNA of the CDR3: TGTGCCAGCAGCTCTAAGGGCGTTGAAGTAGCGGGACCGGGCAATGAGCAGTTCTTC.

V is TRBV30 and J is TRBJ2-1; weak D call: TRBD1 (5 bases). The length of the CDR3 is 16 residues. Germline lookup yields CDR1 GTSNPN and CDR2 SVGIG (reference sequence). Trimming left V 2 bases short and J 6 bases short, with 20 bases between. CDR3 region: CAWSRGFDGRGNEQFF. CDR3 DNA sequence: TGTGCCTGGAGTAGGGGATTCGACGGGCGAGGCAATGAGCAGTTCTTC. The whole variable domain, filled in from reference TRBV30 and TRBJ2-1, reads SQTIHQWPATLVQPVGSPLSLECTVEGTSNPNLYWYRQAAGRGLQLLFYSVGIGQISSEVPQNLSASRPQDRQFILSSKKLLLSDSGFYLCAWSRGFDGRGNEQFFGPGTRLTVL.

V and J are TRBV6-4 and TRBJ2-1, with 10 bases aligning to TRBD2. This CDR3 spans 15 amino acids. Germline CDR1 reads MRHNA; CDR2 reads SNTAGT. J lost 4 bases, V lost 3 bases, and 3 bases had no gene match. The CDR3 DNA reads TGTGCCAGCAGTGAAGCGGGAGGGAGTTACAATGAGCAGTTCTTC. This gives the protein CASSEAGGSYNEQFF.

This clone was observed a single time. This chain links TRBV29-1 with TRBJ2-1, with 9 bases aligning to TRBD2. This CDR3 is built from 14 residues. CDR1 is SQVTM and CDR2 is ANQGSEA in the germline V gene. V trimming: 1 base; J trimming: 8 bases; junction bases outside the gene matches: 6. The CDR3 loop is CSVEVGREGYEQFF. CDR3 DNA sequence: TGCAGCGTTGAAGTGGGGCGGGAGGGCTATGAGCAGTTCTTC.

The DNA for the CDR3 is TGTGCCTGGAATTCCGGGACTATTCGGAACACTGAAGCTTTCTTT. Its translation is CAWNSGTIRNTEAFF. The V and J genes are TRBV30 and TRBJ1-1; D may be TRBD1 (5 bases). V shed 4 bases and J shed 1 base, with 16 bases lying between them. This CDR3 region has 15 residues. Germline CDR1 reads GTSNPN; CDR2 reads SVGIG (reference sequence).

This clone is a singleton in its sample. The rearrangement uses TRBV5-1 and TRBJ2-4, with D maybe TRBD1 (5 bases). V was pared by 1 base and J by 6 bases, with 11 bases between. Germline lookup yields CDR1 SGHRS and CDR2 YFSETQ. This CDR3 region has 14 residues. The CDR3 sequence: CASSLSTGANIQYF. The CDR3 nucleotides read TGCGCCAGCAGCTTGTCAACAGGCGCAAACATTCAGTACTTC. Filled out from reference TRBV5-1 and TRBJ2-4, the complete variable domain reads KAGVTQTPRYLIKTRGQQVTLSCSPISGHRSVSWYQQTPGQGLQFLFEYFSETQRNKGNFPGRFSGRQFSNSRSEMNVSTLELGDSALYLCASSLSTGANIQYFGAGTRLSVL.

This clone has just one count. The chain joins TRBV19 to TRBJ2-7, with D perhaps matching TRBD2 (6 bases). Between the trimmed V and J ends, which lost 3 bases and 2 bases, there was a span of 14 bases. The germline gives CDR1 LNHDA, CDR2 SQIVND (reference sequence). There are 15 residues in the CDR3. This CDR3 reads CASSMGSGKTYEQYF. The DNA for the CDR3 is TGTGCCAGTAGTATGGGTAGCGGCAAGACCTACGAGCAGTACTTC. The entire variable domain, with the rest obtained from reference TRBV19 and TRBJ2-7, is as follows: DGGITQSPKYLFRKEGQNVTLSCEQNLNHDAMYWYRQDPGQGLRLIYYSQIVNDFQKGDIAEGYSVSREKKESFPLTVTSAQKNPTAFYLCASSMGSGKTYEQYFGPGTRLTVT.

The V call is TRBV7-9, the J call TRBJ1-1, with TRBD1 matching 7 bases. V lost 6 bases and J lost 2; bases outside the gene matches: 6. CDR1 and CDR2 (germline): SEHNR, FQNEAQ (reference sequence). The CDR3 is 14 residues long. CDR3 nucleotides: TGTGCCAGCAGTCTTACAGGGGTAAACACTGAAGCTTTCTTT. As protein: CASSLTGVNTEAFF.

The rearrangement joins TRBV5-5 to TRBJ1-2; weak D call: TRBD1 (6 bases). Trimming cost V 5 bases and J 4 bases, with 12 bases left between them. The CDR3 sequence is 13 residues long. CDR1 SGHKS and CDR2 YYEKEE come from the germline V gene (reference sequence). The CDR3 DNA follows: TGTGCCAGCAGTATTGGACAGAGCTATGGCTACACCTTC. This codes for CASSIGQSYGYTF.

This chain links TRBV10-1 with TRBJ2-1; 7 bases agree with TRBD2. This CDR3 has 16 amino acids. From germline, CDR1 is WNHNN and CDR2 SYGVQD (reference sequence). Trimming removed 5 bases from V and 2 bases from J; junction bases left unmatched: 9. The CDR3 sequence: CASSLKASGTYNEQFF. DNA for the CDR3: TGCGCCAGCAGTCTCAAGGCTAGCGGAACCTACAATGAGCAGTTCTTC.